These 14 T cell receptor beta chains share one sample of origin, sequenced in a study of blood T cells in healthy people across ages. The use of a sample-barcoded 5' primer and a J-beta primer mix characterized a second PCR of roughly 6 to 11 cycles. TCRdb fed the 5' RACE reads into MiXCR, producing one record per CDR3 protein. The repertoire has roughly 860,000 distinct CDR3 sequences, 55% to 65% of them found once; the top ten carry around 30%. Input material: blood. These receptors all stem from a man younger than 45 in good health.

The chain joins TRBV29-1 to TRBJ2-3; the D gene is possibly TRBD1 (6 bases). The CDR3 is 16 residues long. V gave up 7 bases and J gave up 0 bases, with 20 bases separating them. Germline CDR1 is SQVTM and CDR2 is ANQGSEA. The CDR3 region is CSAEGGEVGSTDTQYF. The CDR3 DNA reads TGCAGCGCAGAAGGGGGAGAAGTGGGGAGCACAGATACGCAGTATTTT.

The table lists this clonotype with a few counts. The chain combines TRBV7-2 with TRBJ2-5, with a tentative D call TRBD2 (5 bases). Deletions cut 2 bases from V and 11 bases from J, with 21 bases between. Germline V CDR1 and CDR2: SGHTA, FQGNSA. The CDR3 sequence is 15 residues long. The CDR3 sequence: CASSLQRSAQVPQYF. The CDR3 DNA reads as TGTGCCAGCAGCTTACAGCGGAGCGCCCAAGTCCCGCAGTACTTC.

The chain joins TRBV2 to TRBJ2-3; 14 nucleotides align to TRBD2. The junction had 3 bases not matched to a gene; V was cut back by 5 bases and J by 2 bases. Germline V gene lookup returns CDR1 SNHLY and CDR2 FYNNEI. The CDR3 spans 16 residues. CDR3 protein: CASSMTSGGATDTQYF. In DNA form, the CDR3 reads TGTGCCAGCAGTATGACTAGCGGGGGGGCCACAGATACGCAGTATTTT.

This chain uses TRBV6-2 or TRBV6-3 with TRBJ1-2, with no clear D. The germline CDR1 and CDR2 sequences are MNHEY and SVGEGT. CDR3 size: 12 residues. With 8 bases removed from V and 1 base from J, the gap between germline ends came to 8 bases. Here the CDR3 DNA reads TGTGCCAGCGGGGATTTTAACTATGGCTACACCTTC. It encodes CASGDFNYGYTF.

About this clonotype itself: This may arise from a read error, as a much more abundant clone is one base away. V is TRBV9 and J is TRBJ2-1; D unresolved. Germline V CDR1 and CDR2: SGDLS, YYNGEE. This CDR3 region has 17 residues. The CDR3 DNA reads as TGTGCCTGCAGCCCTCAAGGGATCCAGAGCTCCTACAATGAGCAGTTCTTC. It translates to CACSPQGIQSSYNEQFF.

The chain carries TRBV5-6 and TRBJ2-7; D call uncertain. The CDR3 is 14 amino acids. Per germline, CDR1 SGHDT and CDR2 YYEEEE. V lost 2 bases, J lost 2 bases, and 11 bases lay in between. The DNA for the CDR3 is TGTGCCAGCAGCTTCATGGGCGGACCCTACGAGCAGTACTTC. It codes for CASSFMGGPYEQYF. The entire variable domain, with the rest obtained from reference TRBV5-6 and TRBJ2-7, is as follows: DAGVTQSPTHLIKTRGQQVTLRCSPKSGHDTVSWYQQALGQGPQFIFQYYEEEERQRGNFPDRFSGHQFPNYSSELNVNALLLGDSALYLCASSFMGGPYEQYFGPGTRLTVT.

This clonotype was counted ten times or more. In DNA, the CDR3 is TGTGCCAGCAGCTGGGCTAGCGGGGGCAACGAGCAGTACTTC. Its translation: CASSWASGGNEQYF. V usage is TRBV12-3 or TRBV12-4 and J usage is TRBJ2-7; 10 bases match TRBD2. V dropped 6 bases and J dropped 5; count of bases not matched to a gene: 7. There are 14 residues in the CDR3.

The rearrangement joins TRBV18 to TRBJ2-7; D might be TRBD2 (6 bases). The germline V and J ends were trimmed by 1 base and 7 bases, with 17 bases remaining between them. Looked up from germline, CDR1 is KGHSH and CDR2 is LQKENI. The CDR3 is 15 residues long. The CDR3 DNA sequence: TGTGCCAGCTCACCACGGAGGGACGGTAACAATGAGCAGTACTTC. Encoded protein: CASSPRRDGNNEQYF.

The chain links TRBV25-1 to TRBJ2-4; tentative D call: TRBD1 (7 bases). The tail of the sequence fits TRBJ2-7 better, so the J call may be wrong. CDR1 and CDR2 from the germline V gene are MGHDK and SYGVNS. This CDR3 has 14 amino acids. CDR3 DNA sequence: TGTGCCAGCTGCAGCAGGGGGGCGCCGTACGAGCAGTACTTC. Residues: CASCSRGAPYEQYF.

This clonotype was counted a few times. CDR3 nucleotide sequence: TGTGCCAGCAGCTTAGCGGTTGGGGATGAGCAGTTCTTC. As protein: CASSLAVGDEQFF. The chain recombines TRBV7-9 with TRBJ2-1; D uncertain. The CDR3 sequence is 13 residues long. The germline V gene has CDR1 SEHNR and CDR2 FQNEAQ (reference sequence). Trimming shortened V by 0 bases and J by 8 bases, and 8 bases separated the two germline ends. Using reference TRBV7-9 and TRBJ2-1 for the parts outside the CDR3, the full variable domain is DTGVSQNPRHKITKRGQNVTFRCDPISEHNRLYWYRQTLGQGPEFLTYFQNEAQLEKSRLLSDRFSAERPKGSFSTLEIQRTEQGDSAMYLCASSLAVGDEQFFGPGTRLTVL.

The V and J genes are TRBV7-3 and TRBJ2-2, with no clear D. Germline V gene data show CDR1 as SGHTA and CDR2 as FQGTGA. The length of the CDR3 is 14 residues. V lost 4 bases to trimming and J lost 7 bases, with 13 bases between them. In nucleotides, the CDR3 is TGTGCCAGCAGCTCGACACAGTACAGCGGGGAGCTGTTTTTT. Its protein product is CASSSTQYSGELFF.

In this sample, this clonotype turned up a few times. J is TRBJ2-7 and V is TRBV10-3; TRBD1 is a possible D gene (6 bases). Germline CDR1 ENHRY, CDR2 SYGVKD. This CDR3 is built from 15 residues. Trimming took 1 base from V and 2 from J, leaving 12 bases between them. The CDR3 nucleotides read TGTGCCATCAGTGAGTTCGTACGACAGGCCTACGAGCAGTACTTC. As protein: CAISEFVRQAYEQYF.

CDR3 coding DNA: TGTGCCAGCAGCTCCCCCCAGGGTGGAAGATACAATGAGCAGTTCTTC. Its translation is CASSSPQGGRYNEQFF. V gene TRBV7-6 combines with J gene TRBJ2-1; tentative D call: TRBD1 (5 bases). The CDR3 runs 16 residues. The germline gives CDR1 SGHVS, CDR2 FNYEAQ. V was cut by 4 bases and J by 4 bases, with 17 bases left in between.

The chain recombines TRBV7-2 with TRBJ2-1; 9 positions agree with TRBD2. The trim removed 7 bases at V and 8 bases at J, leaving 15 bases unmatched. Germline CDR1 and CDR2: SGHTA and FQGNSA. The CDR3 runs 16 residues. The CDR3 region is CASTLRLAGGLDEQFF. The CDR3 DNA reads TGTGCCAGCACCCTCCGTCTGGCGGGGGGGCTGGATGAGCAGTTCTTC.